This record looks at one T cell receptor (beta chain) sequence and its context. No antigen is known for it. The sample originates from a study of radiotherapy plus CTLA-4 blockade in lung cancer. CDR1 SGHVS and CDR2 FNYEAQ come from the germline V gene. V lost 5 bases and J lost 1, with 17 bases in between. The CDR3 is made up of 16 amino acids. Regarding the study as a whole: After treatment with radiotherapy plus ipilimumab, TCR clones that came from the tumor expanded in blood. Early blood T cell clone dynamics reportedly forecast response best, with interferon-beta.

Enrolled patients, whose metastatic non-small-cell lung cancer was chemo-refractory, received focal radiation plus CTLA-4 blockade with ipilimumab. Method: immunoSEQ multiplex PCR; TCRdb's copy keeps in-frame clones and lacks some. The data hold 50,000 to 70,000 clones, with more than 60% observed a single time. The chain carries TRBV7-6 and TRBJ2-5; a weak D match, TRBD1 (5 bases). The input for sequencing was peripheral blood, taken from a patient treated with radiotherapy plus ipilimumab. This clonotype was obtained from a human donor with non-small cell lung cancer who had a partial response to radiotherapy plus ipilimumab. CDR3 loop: CASSRSGPSTQETQYF. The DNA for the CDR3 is TGTGCCAGCAGCCGATCAGGGCCCTCCACCCAAGAGACCCAGTACTTC.